This paragraph covers one T cell receptor (beta chain) sequence. Its antigen is still unknown. Per-base qualities were not stored, and no clone one base away is much larger. This sample is part of a study of T cells in Graves' hyperthyroidism and ophthalmopathy (dated by TCRdb to about 2019). About the study as a whole: Peripheral blood samples were taken at initial diagnosis, before any treatment was given. For training and testing, the approximately 92 patients in the discovery cohort were randomly divided in a 7:3 ratio. Once sampling was done, hyperthyroidism patients were given methimazole at a starting dose of 30 mg daily, whereas ophthalmopathy patients were given high-dose intravenous methylprednisolone. The study also compared thyroid tissue and blood T-cell repertoires from over 5 Graves' hyperthyroidism patients. Prospective prediction of ophthalmopathy was tested in an independent validation cohort of approximately 19 hyperthyroidism patients and roughly 16 patients who later progressed to ophthalmopathy. TCR Vbeta CDR3 sequencing of approximately 140 peripheral blood samples (about 45 ophthalmopathy, 75 hyperthyroidism and about 17 progressor patients) is reported in the paper. A discovery cohort of roughly 100 patients, about 40 with Graves' ophthalmopathy and approximately 55 with stable Graves' hyperthyroidism, was used to find distinguishing TCR V-J signatures. Overall results and qualifications from the work: In cross-validation, a model built on a 13 V-J signature told ophthalmopathy apart from stable hyperthyroidism with 85% to 90% sensitivity and roughly 83% specificity, and in testing the same model reached 80%/75%. Blood samples also contained most of the expanded thyroid clonotypes (frequency above 0.001), which suggests that blood repertoires may reflect thyroid immune responses. Sample size was not statistically predetermined, and blinding of investigators to group allocation was not performed. In validation, progression to ophthalmopathy was predicted by the model with 70.59% sensitivity and just over 72% specificity, a median of approximately 6.5 months before onset.

Graves' hyperthyroidism was defined as stable when no progression to ophthalmopathy occurred over 18 months of follow-up. Hyperthyroidism patients were newly diagnosed, with disease duration under 2 months, and aged 18 to 65 years. The study excluded patients with uncontrolled infections, other autoimmune diseases, pregnancy or lactation. Diagnoses were based on clinical symptoms, serum thyroxine and TRAb, thyroid ultrasound and orbital computed tomography. PBMCs were separated from 10 ml of fresh peripheral blood using Ficoll-Paque density gradient centrifugation. Trizol reagent was used to extract total RNA, and RNA quality was then checked on an Agilent 2100 Bioanalyzer. The CDR3 runs 16 residues from the cysteine to the phenylalanine. Of all the DNA, just the CDR3 is kept, 48 bases in frame from base 1. V drops 6 bases and J drops 3 bases, leaving 20 bases in between. Amplification of TCR beta CDR3 regions was carried out from RNA transcripts. A first-round RT-PCR of the TCR CDR3 used the HTBI primer set with the Qiagen OneStep RT-PCR kit. Libraries were constructed in a second round of multiplex PCR, after which size selection and purification were performed. Libraries were sequenced paired-end with 100 bp reads on an Illumina HiSeq2000. As for how the authors treated the data: SOAPnuke was used to process the raw data, throwing out any read that contained adapters or uncalled bases, had a mean Phred below 15, or lacked an exact constant-primer or identifier match. High-quality paired reads were merged with COPE v1.2.5, and unique nucleotide sequences were defined as clonotypes. Clonotypes were aligned to IMGT TRBV, TRBD and TRBJ reference segments using MiTCR v1.1. The analysis was restricted to V-J combinations with a frequency above 0.0001, which together covered just over 99% of the repertoires. A TCS score was defined as the ratio between F50 (clonal expansion) and ExV (chaos), using BLOSUM62-based TCRdist between CDR3 peptides within each V-J. Welch's t-statistics and random forest reduced roughly 530 V-J features to some 14, which were used in a naive Bayes classifier (R e1071). The similarity between thyroid and blood repertoires was quantified using the Morisita-Horn index. TCRdb reworked the public reads: Q25 trimming with fastp, MiXCR clone assembly, productive beta chains retained. Rows with one shared CDR3 protein collapse into an entry with the most common genes and DNA. The V and J calls and clone size come from TCRdb's table, not from the authors' own analysis. Here the sample has over 700,000 distinct CDR3 sequences; about two fifths occur a single time. The ten largest clones take up approximately 8.7% of the sample.

The V gene is TRBV12-3 or TRBV12-4 and the J gene is TRBJ1-2; the D gene is unclear. The source of this sequence is a man aged 18-30 years with Graves' hyperthyroidism. The specimen sequenced was blood. The CDR3 in this case is CASRPNPLSTHYGYTF. DNA sequence: TGTGCCAGCAGACCTAACCCTCTCTCTACCCACTATGGCTACACCTTC.